Given below is one TCR beta chain in context. Its antigen remains unknown. This sample was included in a study of cytotoxic CD8 clonotypes in ibrutinib-treated CLL. Whole-study context: The subjects consisted of ten to twelve relapsed/refractory and some 14 treatment-naive individuals, with around 17 IGHV unmutated. The taking of response samples occurred after a median about 12 months of treatment, with a range of 6 to 36.

Produced via immunoSEQ multiplex PCR; TCRdb's table is partial and in-frame only. The top ten hold roughly 2% of the sample, which has over 100,000 clones, 75% to 90% seen once. Overall study findings and caveats: A rise in clonality was seen at ibrutinib response, and a fall back toward baseline was seen at progression. Clonotypes that were public were uncommon, and they contracted or stayed stable on treatment.

The V gene's germline CDR1 is LGHNA and CDR2 YSLEER. There are 15 residues in the CDR3. Trimming at V came to 0 bases and at J to 4 bases, leaving 4 bases not matched to a gene. The genes are TRBV4-3 and TRBJ1-2, with TRBD1 identical over 8 bases. The origin of this receptor is a human donor with chronic lymphocytic leukemia. Sequenced here: PBMCs, sampled after 24 months of ibrutinib treatment. CDR3 protein: CASSQEVTGGYGYTF. CDR3 DNA: TGCGCCAGCAGCCAAGAGGTCACAGGGGGCTATGGCTACACCTTC.